One and the same sample provided the 25 T cell receptor beta chains below, sequenced in a study of blood T cell repertoires in COVID-19. Assay: immunoSEQ multiplex PCR; the TCRdb copy retains only in-frame clones and omits some. This repertoire shows about 240,000 clones, about nine tenths found once; its top ten account for about 7%. The sequenced sample consisted of peripheral blood. The receptors were gathered from a man between 60 and 75 years old who had recovered from COVID-19.

The chain carries TRBV29-1 and TRBJ2-1; 12 bases are a match to TRBD1. J gave up 8 bases and V 7 bases, and 6 bases lay outside the gene matches. The CDR3 totals 13 residues. The germline gives CDR1 SQVTM, CDR2 ANQGSEA. CDR3 in DNA: TGCAGCGCCCCGGGACAGGGGGCGGATGAGCAGTTCTTC. It translates to CSAPGQGADEQFF.

The chain employs TRBV5-8 and TRBJ1-4; D gene unclear. Germline assignment: CDR1 SGHTS and CDR2 YDEGEE. V was shortened by 1 base and J by 11 bases, with 24 bases between the two germline ends. CDR3 length: 17 amino acids. CDR3 residues: CASSLFVFGPTIEKLFF. The DNA for the CDR3 is TGTGCCAGCAGCTTGTTCGTCTTTGGGCCTACCATAGAGAAACTGTTTTTT.

The rearrangement uses TRBV7-9 and TRBJ2-2, with 12 bases lining up with TRBD2. Germline assignment: CDR1 SEHNR and CDR2 FQNEAQ (reference sequence). J lost 4 bases, V lost 4 bases, and 1 base had no gene match. The CDR3 covers 15 residues. The CDR3 sequence: CASSWTSGVTGELFF. Written as DNA, the CDR3 is TGTGCCAGCAGCTGGACTAGCGGGGTCACCGGGGAGCTGTTTTTT.

This rearrangement joins TRBV18 to TRBJ1-4, with 7 bases aligning to TRBD1. Trimming cost V 3 bases and J 8 bases; bases outside gene matches: 6. The CDR3 has 14 amino acids. Germline CDR1 and CDR2: KGHSH and LQKENI. CDR3 residues: CASSPDRVLEKLFF. The CDR3 nucleotides are TGTGCCAGCTCACCCGACAGGGTCCTGGAAAAACTGTTTTTT. The variable domain in full, completed from reference TRBV18 and TRBJ1-4, reads NAGVMQNPRHLVRRRGQEARLRCSPMKGHSHVYWYRQLPEEGLKFMVYLQKENIIDESGMPKERFSAEFPKEGPSILRIQQVVRGDSAAYFCASSPDRVLEKLFFGSGTQLSVL.

V and J are TRBV11-2 and TRBJ2-3; tentative D call: TRBD1 (5 bases). Trimming took off 6 bases at V and 2 bases at J, with 21 bases between the two ends. Germline V lookup: CDR1 SGHAT, CDR2 FQNNGV. The length of the CDR3 is 17 residues. CDR3 protein: CASREPIRGKNTDTQYF. The CDR3 bases are TGTGCCAGCAGGGAACCAATAAGGGGAAAAAACACAGATACGCAGTATTTT.

This clone was observed a handful of times. The chain is built from TRBV6-6 and TRBJ1-2; tentatively, D is TRBD1 (6 bases). The CDR3 spans 15 residues. The germline gives CDR1 MNHNY, CDR2 SVGAGI (reference sequence). Trimming removed 0 bases from V and 5 bases from J, with 13 bases in between. CDR3 sequence (DNA): TGTGCCAGCAGTTACTCCATGGACAGCTCATATGGCTACACCTTC. It translates to CASSYSMDSSYGYTF.

V and J are TRBV19 and TRBJ2-3, with 10 bases aligning to TRBD1. In germline, CDR1 is LNHDA, CDR2 SQIVND (reference sequence). This CDR3 spans 14 amino acids. Unmatched junction bases numbered 4, after V lost 3 bases and J lost 7 bases. The DNA for the CDR3 is TGTGCCAGTAGTATGGGACAGGGGCTGTATACGCAGTATTTT. This codes for CASSMGQGLYTQYF.

The chain recombines TRBV6-6 with TRBJ1-5; the D is unclear. The CDR3 has 14 amino acids. Trimming removed 6 bases from V and 0 bases from J, with 9 bases in between. The germline V gene encodes CDR1 MNHNY and CDR2 SVGAGI (reference sequence). The CDR3 here is CASRESISNQPQHF. The CDR3 DNA follows: TGTGCCAGCAGAGAGAGTATTAGCAATCAGCCCCAGCATTTT.

This clone was counted ten times or more. This rearrangement joins TRBV5-5 to TRBJ1-5, with 7 bases lining up with TRBD1. Losses at the gene ends were 1 base for V and 4 bases for J; bases not matched to a gene: 5. The CDR3 is 15 residues long. The germline V gene encodes CDR1 SGHKS and CDR2 YYEKEE (reference sequence). The CDR3 sequence: CASSLPPGQNQPQHF. Written as DNA, the CDR3 is TGTGCCAGCAGCTTGCCTCCGGGACAGAATCAGCCCCAGCATTTT.

CDR3 nucleotide sequence: TGTGCCAGCAGAGAGTCCTGGTACTCTGGAAACACCATATATTTT. This sequence encodes CASRESWYSGNTIYF. The chain is built from TRBV6-5 and TRBJ1-3; D gene uncertain. Trimming removed 6 bases from V and 0 bases from J, with 12 bases in between. The CDR3 is made up of 15 amino acids. The V gene's germline CDR1 is MNHEY and CDR2 SVGAGI.

CDR3 coding DNA: TGTGCCAGCAGCGGGGGCAGCGGGATAGACTATGGCTACACCTTC. Protein sequence: CASSGGSGIDYGYTF. This chain connects TRBV13 to TRBJ1-2, with D maybe TRBD1 (6 bases). This CDR3 comprises 15 residues. Deletions cut 5 bases from V and 3 bases from J, with 16 bases between. Germline V gene sequence: CDR1 PRHDT, CDR2 FYEKMQ (reference sequence).

The sample holds one count of this clone. The V gene is TRBV28, the J gene TRBJ2-4, with a tentative D call TRBD1 (7 bases). The germline CDR1 and CDR2 sequences are MDHEN and SYDVKM. The ends were cut back, 4 bases at V and 5 bases at J, with 15 bases in the middle. The CDR3 consists of 15 residues. Here the CDR3 reads CASSSYRGGENIQYF. CDR3 sequence (DNA): TGTGCCAGCAGTTCGTACAGGGGAGGCGAAAACATTCAGTACTTC.

The chain joins TRBV28 to TRBJ1-1, with no clear D. V was shortened by 7 bases and J by 5 bases, with 8 bases between the two germline ends. CDR1 and CDR2 from the germline V gene are MDHEN and SYDVKM. CDR3 length: 11 amino acids. The CDR3 spells CASIRRTEAFF. As DNA, the CDR3 is TGTGCCAGCATACGTCGGACTGAAGCTTTCTTT.

As DNA, the CDR3 is TGTGCCAGCAGCGACACTAGCGGTCTCACAGATACGCAGTATTTT. It specifies CASSDTSGLTDTQYF. This chain connects TRBV7-8 to TRBJ2-3, with 8 positions matching TRBD2. From germline, CDR1 is SGHVS and CDR2 FQNEAQ. CDR3 length: 15 amino acids. V was pared by 5 bases and J by 2 bases, with 6 bases of the junction left unmatched.

The rearrangement uses TRBV5-6 and TRBJ2-3; weak D call: TRBD2 (5 bases). Germline CDR1 and CDR2: SGHDT and YYEEEE. V was pared by 0 bases and J by 1 base, with 12 bases between. CDR3 length equals 16 residues. In DNA form, the CDR3 reads TGTGCCAGCAGCTTGGTCCCGGGGTTTCGCACAGATACGCAGTATTTT. Translated: CASSLVPGFRTDTQYF.

The rearrangement links TRBV19 to TRBJ2-3; D perhaps matches TRBD2 (6 bases). V was cut by 2 bases and J by 5 bases, with 14 bases left in between. Germline V CDR1 and CDR2: LNHDA, SQIVND (reference sequence). The CDR3 totals 15 residues. The CDR3 spells CASSIWFGGVDTQYF. The CDR3 DNA follows: TGTGCCAGTAGTATATGGTTTGGAGGGGTAGATACGCAGTATTTT.

V gene TRBV6-5 combines with J gene TRBJ1-4; TRBD1 aligns across 8 bases. Germline loops: CDR1 MNHEY, CDR2 SVGAGI. V dropped 6 bases and J dropped 8; count of bases not matched to a gene: 11. This CDR3 comprises 15 residues. The CDR3 DNA is TGTGCCAGCAGGAGCACAGGGGGGGTTTGGGAAAAACTGTTTTTT. Amino acid sequence: CASRSTGGVWEKLFF.

The chain has TRBV5-1 and TRBJ1-1; 8 bases map to TRBD1. CDR3 size: 14 residues. The germline V gene has CDR1 SGHRS and CDR2 YFSETQ. Trimming at V came to 3 bases and at J to 3 bases, leaving 4 bases not matched to a gene. The CDR3 spells CASSWTGTDTEAFF. The CDR3, as DNA: TGCGCCAGCAGCTGGACAGGGACGGACACTGAAGCTTTCTTT.

This chain joins TRBV19 and TRBJ1-5; D gene ambiguous. V was shortened by 6 bases and J by 6 bases, with 18 bases between the two germline ends. Germline CDR1 is LNHDA and CDR2 is SQIVND (reference sequence). The CDR3 has 15 residues. The CDR3 protein is CASSRRGADGQPQHF. CDR3 bases: TGTGCCAGTAGCAGGCGGGGAGCGGATGGTCAGCCCCAGCATTTT.

The chain joins TRBV7-6 to TRBJ2-3; 7 bases are a match to TRBD2. CDR1 is SGHVS, CDR2 FNYEAQ, per germline. CDR3 length: 16 residues. V was pared by 5 bases and J by 4 bases, with 12 bases of the junction left unmatched. CDR3 loop: CASSQPAGAGADTQYF. In nucleotides, the CDR3 is TGTGCCAGCAGCCAACCTGCCGGGGCGGGGGCAGATACGCAGTATTTT.

This clone was seen just once. The V and J genes are TRBV5-4 and TRBJ2-2, with a tentative D call TRBD2 (5 bases). Per germline, CDR1 SGHNT and CDR2 YYREEE (reference sequence). V was pared by 4 bases and J by 0 bases, with 13 bases between. The CDR3 consists of 16 residues. The CDR3, as DNA: TGTGCCAGCAGCCGAAGGACTCCCTCGAACACCGGGGAGCTGTTTTTT. This gives the protein CASSRRTPSNTGELFF.

The chain employs TRBV7-2 and TRBJ1-2, with D perhaps TRBD1 (5 bases). Germline V lookup: CDR1 SGHTA, CDR2 FQGNSA. Trimming cost V 5 bases and J 4 bases, with 14 bases left between them. This CDR3 is built from 14 residues. DNA of the CDR3: TGTGCCAGCAGCGGGGCGAAAGGGGCCTATGGCTACACCTTC. Encoded protein: CASSGAKGAYGYTF. The entire variable domain, with the rest obtained from reference TRBV7-2 and TRBJ1-2, is as follows: GAGVSQSPSNKVTEKGKDVELRCDPISGHTALYWYRQSLGQGLEFLIYFQGNSAPDKSGLPSDRFSAERTGGSVSTLTIQRTQQEDSAVYLCASSGAKGAYGYTFGSGTRLTVV.

The rearrangement links TRBV24-1 to TRBJ1-2; no firm D call. V was clipped by 6 bases and J by 2 bases, with 9 bases between them. The CDR3 contains 13 residues. Looked up from germline, CDR1 is KGHDR and CDR2 is SFDVKD. The CDR3 sequence: CATSRTENYGYTF. CDR3 DNA: TGTGCCACCAGTCGTACAGAGAACTATGGCTACACCTTC.

This clone turned up a few times. The chain uses TRBV19 and TRBJ2-1; 9 nucleotides match TRBD2. Germline V gene sequence: CDR1 LNHDA, CDR2 SQIVND (reference sequence). The V gene end was trimmed by 7 bases and the J gene end by 0 bases; junction bases not matched to a gene: 4. The length of the CDR3 is 15 residues. CDR3 sequence reads: CASKLAGFSYNEQFF. The CDR3 DNA follows: TGTGCCAGTAAGCTAGCGGGGTTCTCCTACAATGAGCAGTTCTTC.

The J gene is TRBJ2-2, the V gene TRBV10-3, with a tentative D call TRBD2 (6 bases). With 6 bases removed from V and 2 bases from J, the gap between germline ends came to 10 bases. The CDR3 is 14 residues long. Germline V CDR1 and CDR2: ENHRY, SYGVKD. The CDR3 loop is CAIRRDGNTGELFF. For the CDR3, the DNA is TGTGCCATCAGGCGGGACGGAAACACCGGGGAGCTGTTTTTT.